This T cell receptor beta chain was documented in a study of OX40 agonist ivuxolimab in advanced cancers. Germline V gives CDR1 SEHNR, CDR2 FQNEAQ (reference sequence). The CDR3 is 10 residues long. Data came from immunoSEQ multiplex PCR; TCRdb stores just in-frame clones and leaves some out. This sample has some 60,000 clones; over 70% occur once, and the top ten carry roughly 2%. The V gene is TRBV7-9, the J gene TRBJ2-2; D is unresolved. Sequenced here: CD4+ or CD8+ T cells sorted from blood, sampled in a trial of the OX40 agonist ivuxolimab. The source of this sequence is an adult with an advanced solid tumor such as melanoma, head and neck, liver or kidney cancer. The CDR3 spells CGFGTGELFF. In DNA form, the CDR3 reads TGTGGGTTCGGCACCGGGGAGCTGTTTTTT.